The 30 T cell receptor beta chains reported below all come from one sample, sequenced in a study of CD8+ T cells in alopecia areata. Sequencing relied on a cDNA template that was reverse transcribed from extracted RNA. Produced via immunoSEQ multiplex PCR; TCRdb's table is partial and in-frame only. The sample lists 190,000 or so clones, roughly 64% occurring once. The treatment here: oral pan-JAK inhibitor, 5-10 mg twice daily. The source was CD4+ T cells sorted from blood, collected at week 24, from a patient treated with tofacitinib. The receptor source for this set is a human donor with alopecia areata.

In its sample, this clone was seen many times. The chain employs TRBV18 and TRBJ2-1; D remains ambiguous. The CDR3 consists of 14 residues. In germline, CDR1 is KGHSH, CDR2 LQKENI. V was clipped by 2 bases and J by 6 bases, with 11 bases between them. DNA for the CDR3: TGTGCCAGCTCACCAATCGTTGCGCCCAATGAGCAGTTCTTC. Protein sequence: CASSPIVAPNEQFF.

V and J are TRBV7-9 and TRBJ2-5, with D uncertain. Germline V gives CDR1 SEHNR, CDR2 FQNEAQ (reference sequence). There are 15 residues in the CDR3. Trimming shortened V by 0 bases and J by 5 bases, and 13 bases separated the two germline ends. The CDR3 nucleotides are TGTGCCAGCAGCTTAGCGGACGGGTTAGAGGAGACCCAGTACTTC. This gives the protein CASSLADGLEETQYF.

The V and J genes are TRBV29-1 and TRBJ2-7, with a possible D match to TRBD1 (6 bases). The CDR3 covers 11 residues. Germline lookup yields CDR1 SQVTM and CDR2 ANQGSEA. The V end lost 7 bases, the J end lost 6 bases, and 13 bases lay between the germline ends. CDR3 loop: CSATRDIEQYF. DNA for the CDR3: TGCAGCGCTACCCGGGACATCGAGCAGTACTTC.

The J gene is TRBJ2-1, the V gene TRBV5-1; 8 bases are shared with TRBD2. Germline assignment: CDR1 SGHRS and CDR2 YFSETQ. The CDR3 extends over 14 amino acids. With 4 bases clipped from V and 9 bases from J, the junction kept 9 bases outside the gene matches. CDR3 DNA: TGCGCCAGCAGCAGAGGAACGGGAGGGGCTGAGCAGTTCTTC. Amino acids: CASSRGTGGAEQFF.

V gene TRBV30 combines with J gene TRBJ1-1; no reliable D call. Looked up from germline, CDR1 is GTSNPN and CDR2 is SVGIG (reference sequence). V shed 0 bases and J shed 1 base, with 6 bases lying between them. The CDR3 totals 13 residues. CDR3 DNA sequence: TGTGCCTGGAGTGTCGGCAGGAACACTGAAGCTTTCTTT. It specifies CAWSVGRNTEAFF.

The chain has TRBV2 and TRBJ1-4, with D possibly being TRBD1 (5 bases). The CDR3 spans 14 residues. Germline values: CDR1 SNHLY, CDR2 FYNNEI. V was shortened by 8 bases and J by 7 bases, with 17 bases between the two germline ends. CDR3 in amino acids: CASHLWTTGEKLFF. CDR3 bases: TGTGCCAGCCACCTCTGGACAACGGGTGAAAAACTGTTTTTT.

The chain joins TRBV7-2 to TRBJ2-1, with TRBD1 as a possible D gene (5 bases). Germline lookup yields CDR1 SGHTA and CDR2 FQGNSA. The CDR3 has 15 residues. V was trimmed by 5 bases and J by 4 bases, leaving 15 bases between them. The CDR3 sequence: CASSHAAGPYNEQFF. CDR3 DNA sequence: TGTGCCAGCAGCCATGCCGCAGGGCCTTACAATGAGCAGTTCTTC.

The V and J genes are TRBV29-1 and TRBJ1-5; tentatively, D is TRBD1 (5 bases). This CDR3 contains 12 residues. V gave up 6 bases and J gave up 4 bases, with 10 bases separating them. CDR1 is SQVTM, CDR2 ANQGSEA, per germline. The CDR3 nucleotides are TGCAGCGTCAGGGTGGGGAATCAGCCCCAGCATTTT. Its translation is CSVRVGNQPQHF.

In DNA, the CDR3 is TGCGCCAGCAGCCTTGGACAGGACGGCGAGCAGTACTTC. Residues: CASSLGQDGEQYF. The V gene is TRBV4-1, the J gene TRBJ2-7; 7 bases are shared with TRBD1. Looked up from germline, CDR1 is MGHRA and CDR2 is YSYEKL. The CDR3 is made up of 13 amino acids. J lost 6 bases, V lost 4 bases, and 6 bases had no gene match.

This chain connects TRBV5-1 to TRBJ2-1, with a tentative D call TRBD2 (6 bases). Trimming pared 0 bases from V and 7 bases from J, leaving 14 bases between. CDR3 length: 15 amino acids. Germline CDR1 SGHRS, CDR2 YFSETQ. In DNA form, the CDR3 reads TGCGCCAGCAGCTTGGTGACGGGAGATTTGAATGAGCAGTTCTTC. It specifies CASSLVTGDLNEQFF.

Of note for this clone: This may be a read error: a much more frequent sequence differs by one nucleotide. CDR3 protein: CASSNTDTQYF. Here the CDR3 DNA reads TGTGCCAGCAGCAACACAGATACGCAGTATTTT. J is TRBJ2-3 and V is TRBV7-2, with D hard to call. The length of the CDR3 is 11 residues. Trimming stripped 5 bases from V and 2 bases from J, with 2 bases between. CDR1 and CDR2 from the germline V gene are SGHTA and FQGNSA.

J is TRBJ1-5 and V is TRBV10-3; D perhaps matches TRBD1 (6 bases). The CDR3 has 14 residues. Deletions cut 6 bases from V and 0 bases from J, with 9 bases between. Per germline, CDR1 ENHRY and CDR2 SYGVKD. The CDR3 DNA follows: TGTGCCATCAGCCGACAGGTTAGCAATCAGCCCCAGCATTTT. Translating gives CAISRQVSNQPQHF.

In its sample, this clone was seen a few times. The chain uses TRBV10-3 and TRBJ2-3; the D is unclear. CDR1 ENHRY and CDR2 SYGVKD come from the germline V gene. The CDR3 sequence is 14 residues long. With 5 bases removed from V and 1 base from J, the gap between germline ends came to 10 bases. For the CDR3, the DNA is TGTGCCATCAGTTGGAACGAGCGCACAGATACGCAGTATTTT. Translating gives CAISWNERTDTQYF.

The chain has TRBV30 and TRBJ1-4; D gene ambiguous. V was trimmed by 0 bases and J by 4 bases, leaving 12 bases between them. The CDR3 consists of 15 residues. Germline values: CDR1 GTSNPN, CDR2 SVGIG (reference sequence). CDR3 sequence (DNA): TGTGCCTGGAGTGTACGTCGGCAGCTTAATGAAAAACTGTTTTTT. Translating it yields CAWSVRRQLNEKLFF. The whole variable domain, filled in from reference TRBV30 and TRBJ1-4, reads SQTIHQWPATLVQPVGSPLSLECTVEGTSNPNLYWYRQAAGRGLQLLFYSVGIGQISSEVPQNLSASRPQDRQFILSSKKLLLSDSGFYLCAWSVRRQLNEKLFFGSGTQLSVL.

The rearrangement uses TRBV27 and TRBJ1-5; 9 nucleotides line up with TRBD1. Germline lookup yields CDR1 MNHEY and CDR2 SMNVEV (reference sequence). V lost 8 bases to trimming and J lost 7 bases; unmatched junction nucleotides: 12. CDR3 length: 15 residues. CDR3 sequence (DNA): TGTGCCAGCGGACGCCTAGGGACAGGGAGCCAGCCCCAGCATTTT. Translating it yields CASGRLGTGSQPQHF.

This clone occurred a few times. This CDR3 is also generated by other DNA sequences in the sample. The J gene is TRBJ2-5, the V gene TRBV5-1; 9 nucleotides agree with TRBD1. Unmatched junction bases numbered 6, after V lost 4 bases and J lost 2 bases. Germline CDR1 and CDR2: SGHRS and YFSETQ. The CDR3 consists of 15 residues. DNA for the CDR3: TGCGCCAGCAGCCCGGGGACAGGGCAACAAGAGACCCAGTACTTC. Translating it yields CASSPGTGQQETQYF.

The chain links TRBV29-1 to TRBJ2-2, with TRBD1 identical over 9 bases. The CDR3 runs 13 residues. Germline assignment: CDR1 SQVTM and CDR2 ANQGSEA. The V segment lost 4 bases and the J segment 6 bases; nucleotides outside the gene matches: 3. The CDR3 DNA reads as TGCAGCGTTGGACAGGGGGTTGCCGGGGAGCTGTTTTTT. Its translation: CSVGQGVAGELFF.

This clone was found a few times. The gene calls are TRBV10-3 and TRBJ2-2; possible D gene TRBD2, 6 bases. The germline V and J ends were trimmed by 10 bases and 1 base, with 10 bases remaining between them. The CDR3 loop spans 13 amino acids. The germline V gene encodes CDR1 ENHRY and CDR2 SYGVKD. Here the CDR3 DNA reads TGTGCCAGCGGGACCGAGAACACCGGGGAGCTGTTTTTT. Its protein product is CASGTENTGELFF.

The chain carries TRBV4-3 and TRBJ2-5, with D perhaps matching TRBD2 (5 bases). Trimming removed 3 bases at V and 2 bases at J, with 7 bases between. CDR1 is LGHNA and CDR2 is YSLEER in the germline V gene. The CDR3 is made up of 13 amino acids. The CDR3 DNA follows: TGCGCCAGCAGCCACGGGGTGCAAGAGACCCAGTACTTC. Translation: CASSHGVQETQYF.

This chain joins TRBV28 and TRBJ2-7; D unresolved. The V end lost 10 bases, the J end lost 2 bases, and 12 bases lay between the germline ends. Germline loops: CDR1 MDHEN, CDR2 SYDVKM. The CDR3 is made up of 12 amino acids. The CDR3 bases are TGTGCCACTAGTACGACGGCCTACGAGCAGTACTTC. Translation gives CATSTTAYEQYF.

The V and J genes are TRBV30 and TRBJ2-7; TRBD1 or TRBD2 may be the D gene (5 bases each). CDR1 and CDR2 from the germline V gene are GTSNPN and SVGIG (reference sequence). CDR3 size: 15 residues. Trimming left V 4 bases short and J 6 bases short, with 22 bases between. The CDR3 region is CAWTPIGDPRAEQYF. In nucleotides, the CDR3 is TGTGCCTGGACTCCCATAGGGGACCCCCGGGCCGAGCAGTACTTC.

The gene calls are TRBV6-5 and TRBJ2-1; 7 nucleotides agree with TRBD1. The CDR3 contains 15 residues. With V trimmed by 5 bases and J by 2 bases, 6 bases remained unmatched. CDR1 is MNHEY, CDR2 SVGAGI, per germline. The CDR3 DNA is TGTGCCAGCAGTGTGTGGCAGGGGGCCTACAATGAGCAGTTCTTC. Protein: CASSVWQGAYNEQFF.

The chain links TRBV30 to TRBJ1-2; D might be TRBD1 (5 bases). Germline V gene sequence: CDR1 GTSNPN, CDR2 SVGIG (reference sequence). Trimming cost V 4 bases and J 1 base, with 10 bases left between them. The CDR3 runs to 13 residues. The CDR3 spells CAWKWGSNYGYTF. DNA of the CDR3: TGTGCCTGGAAATGGGGCAGTAACTATGGCTACACCTTC.

V usage is TRBV5-1 and J usage is TRBJ2-7, with D unclear. Trimming left V 0 bases short and J 4 bases short, with 8 bases between. The CDR3 is 13 amino acids. Looked up from germline, CDR1 is SGHRS and CDR2 is YFSETQ. CDR3 DNA: TGCGCCAGCAGCTTGGAGACGGGTTACGAGCAGTACTTC. It yields the protein CASSLETGYEQYF.

V is TRBV9 and J is TRBJ2-5; 8 bases fit TRBD1. V dropped 6 bases and J dropped 4; count of bases not matched to a gene: 11. This CDR3 has 15 amino acids. Looked up from germline, CDR1 is SGDLS and CDR2 is YYNGEE. Written as DNA, the CDR3 is TGTGCCAGCACCTTGACAGGGGTGATTGGAGAGACCCAGTACTTC. Amino acid sequence: CASTLTGVIGETQYF. Using reference TRBV9 and TRBJ2-5 for the parts outside the CDR3, the full variable domain is DSGVTQTPKHLITATGQRVTLRCSPRSGDLSVYWYQQSLDQGLQFLIQYYNGEERAKGNILERFSAQQFPDLHSELNLSSLELGDSALYFCASTLTGVIGETQYFGPGTRLLVL.

This clone has a handful of counts. The V call is TRBV7-9, the J call TRBJ2-2, with D unclear. Deletions cut 4 bases from V and 4 bases from J, with 10 bases between. The CDR3 runs 14 residues. Germline CDR1 and CDR2: SEHNR and FQNEAQ (reference sequence). CDR3 sequence reads: CASSSTSSTGELFF. The CDR3 bases are TGTGCCAGCAGCTCCACTTCTAGCACCGGGGAGCTGTTTTTT.

This chain uses TRBV5-8 with TRBJ2-3; 12 nucleotides agree with TRBD2. This CDR3 has 17 residues. Germline CDR1 reads SGHTS; CDR2 reads YDEGEE. The V segment lost 4 bases and the J segment 5 bases; nucleotides outside the gene matches: 11. This chain's CDR3 is CASSTGALAGGEDTQYF. CDR3 nucleotide sequence: TGTGCCAGCAGCACGGGGGCACTAGCGGGGGGAGAAGATACGCAGTATTTT.

This clone appeared a single time. The V gene is TRBV6-5, the J gene TRBJ1-5; a possible D gene is TRBD1 (6 bases). Trimming pared 4 bases from V and 3 bases from J, leaving 10 bases between. The CDR3 has 14 residues. Germline CDR1 MNHEY, CDR2 SVGAGI. CDR3 sequence: CASSSGEDNQPQHF. CDR3 DNA sequence: TGTGCCAGCAGTTCAGGGGAGGACAATCAGCCCCAGCATTTT.

The chain employs TRBV5-1 and TRBJ2-3, with TRBD1 identical over 8 bases. The germline V gene encodes CDR1 SGHRS and CDR2 YFSETQ. The CDR3 spans 16 residues. Trimming at V came to 0 bases and at J to 6 bases, leaving 9 bases not matched to a gene. The CDR3 region is CASSLETGQAGDTQYF. The CDR3, as DNA: TGCGCCAGCAGCTTGGAGACGGGACAGGCTGGGGATACGCAGTATTTT.

V gene TRBV7-6 combines with J gene TRBJ1-2, with a weak D call TRBD1 (6 bases). V lost 6 bases to trimming and J lost 0 bases, with 11 bases between them. Germline V CDR1 and CDR2: SGHVS, FNYEAQ. The CDR3 runs to 14 residues. CDR3 sequence: CASSSYRANYGYTF. Here the CDR3 DNA reads TGTGCCAGCAGTTCGTACAGGGCTAACTATGGCTACACCTTC.